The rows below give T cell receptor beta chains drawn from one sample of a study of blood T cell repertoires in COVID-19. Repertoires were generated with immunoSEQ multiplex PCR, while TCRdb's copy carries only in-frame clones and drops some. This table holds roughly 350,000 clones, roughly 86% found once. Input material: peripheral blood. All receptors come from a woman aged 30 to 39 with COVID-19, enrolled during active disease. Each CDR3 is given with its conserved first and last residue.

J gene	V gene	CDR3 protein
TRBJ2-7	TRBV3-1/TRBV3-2	CASSQGGGYEQYF
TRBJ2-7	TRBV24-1	CATASGNFGRSYEQYF
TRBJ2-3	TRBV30	CAWTGTRDTQYF
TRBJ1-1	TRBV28	CASSLANTEAFF
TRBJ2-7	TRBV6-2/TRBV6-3	CASSYSALEAGETYEQYF
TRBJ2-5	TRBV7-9	CASSLGRQTQYF
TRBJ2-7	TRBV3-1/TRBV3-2	CASSPGQNALSYEQYF
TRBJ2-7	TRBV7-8	CASSLELAGGFYEQYF
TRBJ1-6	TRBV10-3	CAISEPYRAAPLHF
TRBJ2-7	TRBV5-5	CASSWGGRVTPNEQYF
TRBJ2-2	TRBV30	CAWSLFKGLAGELFF
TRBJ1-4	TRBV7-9	CASSPEDTEKLFF
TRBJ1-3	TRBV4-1	CASSHNRGQGNTIYF
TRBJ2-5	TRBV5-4	CASSSRRTQETQYF
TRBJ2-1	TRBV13	CASSLRGNEQFF
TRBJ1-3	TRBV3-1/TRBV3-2	CASSLGQLYGNTIYF
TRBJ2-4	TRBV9	CASSVSGGNIQYF
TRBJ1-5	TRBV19	CASRRGHYSNQPQHF
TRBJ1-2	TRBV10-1	CASSPGLTGGYTF
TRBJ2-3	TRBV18	CASSPLVPSTDTQYF
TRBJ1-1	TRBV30	CARDSMNTEAFF
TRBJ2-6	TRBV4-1	CASSRQSSGANVLTF
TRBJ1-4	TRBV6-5	CASSSGQATNEKLFF
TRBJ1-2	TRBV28	CASSLPGQNYGYTF
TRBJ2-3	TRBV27	CASSKTSGRGRDTQYF
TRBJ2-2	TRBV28	CASSDRPPGELFF
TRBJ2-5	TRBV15	CATSRGQGGTQETQYF
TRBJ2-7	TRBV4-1	CASSPNTLANEQYF
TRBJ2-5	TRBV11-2	CASSYQETQYF
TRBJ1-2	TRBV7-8	CASSLDSYGYTF
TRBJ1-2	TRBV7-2	CASSLEGHLGDTF
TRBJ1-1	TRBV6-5	CASGRGDLSFF
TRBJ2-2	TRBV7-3	CASSLFGGLNTGELFF
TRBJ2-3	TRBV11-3	CASSLGGLSTDTQYF
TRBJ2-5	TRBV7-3	CASSWQVGETQYF
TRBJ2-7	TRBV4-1	CASSQEMAGLSYEQYF
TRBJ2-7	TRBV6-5	CASSYSGLPYEQYF
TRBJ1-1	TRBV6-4	CASSEGQGIVAFF
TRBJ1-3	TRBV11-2	CASSSSGTRNTIYF
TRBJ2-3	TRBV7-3	CASSDSGADTQYF
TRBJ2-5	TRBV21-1	CASSNGRGRETQYF
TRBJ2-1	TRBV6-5	CASAPSLREEQFF
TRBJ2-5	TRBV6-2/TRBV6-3	CASSPGVGLAGSRQETQYF
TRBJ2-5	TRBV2	CASSPPRETQYF
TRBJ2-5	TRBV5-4	CASSLTNGQGETQYF
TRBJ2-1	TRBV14	CASSQERASGRADEQFF
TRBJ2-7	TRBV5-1	CASSTGTSGYEQYF
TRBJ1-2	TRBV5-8	CASSPGGGGVYGYTF
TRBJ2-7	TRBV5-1	CASSIDYEQYF
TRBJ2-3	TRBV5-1	CASSAGTSDTDTQYF
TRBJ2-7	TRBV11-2	CASSSGTSGYDYEQYF
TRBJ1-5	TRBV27	CASSLSPGDIHQPQHF
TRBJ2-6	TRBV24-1	CATSERTGLAGANVLTF
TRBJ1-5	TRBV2	CASSLTGYSNQPQHF
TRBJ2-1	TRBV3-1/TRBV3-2	CASSHWDRGGNEQFF
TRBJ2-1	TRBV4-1	CASSPAGVAGTYNEQFF
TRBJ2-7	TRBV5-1	CASSLGGGNPPWPYEQYF
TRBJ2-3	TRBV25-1	CASTPSLSTDTQYF